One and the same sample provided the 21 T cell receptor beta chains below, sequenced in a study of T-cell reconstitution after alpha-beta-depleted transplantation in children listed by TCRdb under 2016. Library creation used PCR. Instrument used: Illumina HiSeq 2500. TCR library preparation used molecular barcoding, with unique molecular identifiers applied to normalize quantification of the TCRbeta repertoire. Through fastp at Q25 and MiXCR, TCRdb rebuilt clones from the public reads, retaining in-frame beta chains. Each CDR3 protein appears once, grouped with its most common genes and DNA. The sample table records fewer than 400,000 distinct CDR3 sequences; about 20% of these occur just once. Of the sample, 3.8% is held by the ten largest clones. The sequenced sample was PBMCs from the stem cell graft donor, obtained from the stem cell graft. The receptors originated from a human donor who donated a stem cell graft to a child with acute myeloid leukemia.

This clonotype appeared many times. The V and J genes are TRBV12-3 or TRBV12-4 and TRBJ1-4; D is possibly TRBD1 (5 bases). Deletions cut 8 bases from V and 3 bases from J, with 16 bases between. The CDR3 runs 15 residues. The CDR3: CASHRAGTPNEKLFF. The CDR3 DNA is TGTGCCAGCCATCGGGCCGGGACTCCTAATGAAAAACTGTTTTTT.

The CDR3 is CASSLGRSSGANVLTF. Here the CDR3 DNA reads TGTGCCAGCAGTTTAGGACGGTCCTCTGGGGCCAACGTCCTGACTTTC. This chain joins TRBV12-3 or TRBV12-4 and TRBJ2-6; D is ambiguous. This CDR3 region has 16 residues. V lost 1 base and J 0 bases, leaving 7 bases between the germline ends.

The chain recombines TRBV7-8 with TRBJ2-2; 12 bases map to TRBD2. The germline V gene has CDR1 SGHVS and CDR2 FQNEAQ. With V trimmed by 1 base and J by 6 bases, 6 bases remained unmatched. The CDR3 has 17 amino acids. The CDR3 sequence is CASSLEATSGRAGELFF. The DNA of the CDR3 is TGTGCCAGCAGCTTAGAGGCGACTAGCGGGAGAGCCGGGGAGCTGTTTTTT.

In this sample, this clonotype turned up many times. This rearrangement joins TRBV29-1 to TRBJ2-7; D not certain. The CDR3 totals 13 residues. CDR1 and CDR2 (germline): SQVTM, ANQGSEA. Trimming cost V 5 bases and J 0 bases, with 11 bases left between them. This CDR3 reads CSVQRRLSYEQYF. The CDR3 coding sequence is TGCAGCGTTCAAAGACGCCTCTCCTACGAGCAGTACTTC.

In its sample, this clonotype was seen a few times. Here the CDR3 DNA reads TGTGCCAGCTCCCCGAAGACAGGAACCCTTTACAATGAGCAGTTCTTC. Translated: CASSPKTGTLYNEQFF. The chain employs TRBV18 and TRBJ2-1; tentative D call: TRBD1 (6 bases). The V gene lost 6 bases and the J gene lost 4 bases, with 19 bases spanning the gap. This CDR3 is built from 16 residues. The V gene's germline CDR1 is KGHSH and CDR2 LQKENI.

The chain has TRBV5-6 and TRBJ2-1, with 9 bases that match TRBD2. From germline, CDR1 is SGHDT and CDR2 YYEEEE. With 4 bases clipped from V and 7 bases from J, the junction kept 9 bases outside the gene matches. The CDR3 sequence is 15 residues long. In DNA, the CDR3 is TGTGCCAGCAGCCCCGAGTACGCGGGAGGGAATGAGCAGTTCTTC. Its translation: CASSPEYAGGNEQFF.

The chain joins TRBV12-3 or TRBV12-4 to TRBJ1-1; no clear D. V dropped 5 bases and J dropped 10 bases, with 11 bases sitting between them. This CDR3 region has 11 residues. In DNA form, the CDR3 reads TGTGCCAGCAGTCCCACCCGGGGAGCTTTCTTT. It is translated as CASSPTRGAFF.

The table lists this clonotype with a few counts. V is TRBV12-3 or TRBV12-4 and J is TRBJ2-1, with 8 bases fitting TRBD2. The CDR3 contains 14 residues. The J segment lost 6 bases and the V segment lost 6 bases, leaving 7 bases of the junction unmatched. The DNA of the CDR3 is TGTGCCAGCAGCCCGGGGGGGCGGGTCAATGAGCAGTTCTTC. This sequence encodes CASSPGGRVNEQFF.

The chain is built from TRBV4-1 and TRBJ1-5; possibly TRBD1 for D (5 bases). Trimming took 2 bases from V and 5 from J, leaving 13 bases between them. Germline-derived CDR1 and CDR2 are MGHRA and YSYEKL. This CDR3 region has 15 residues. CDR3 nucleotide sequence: TGCGCCAGCAGCCAATTGTTTAGGGGTGATCAGCCCCAGCATTTT. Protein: CASSQLFRGDQPQHF.

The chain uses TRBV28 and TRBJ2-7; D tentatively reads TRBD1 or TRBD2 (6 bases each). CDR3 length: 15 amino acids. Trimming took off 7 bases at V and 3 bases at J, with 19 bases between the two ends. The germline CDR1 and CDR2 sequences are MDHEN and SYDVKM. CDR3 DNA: TGTGCCAGCACCCAACCGTCGGGGGCCCGCTACGAGCAGTACTTC. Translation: CASTQPSGARYEQYF.

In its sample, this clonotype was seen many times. Written as DNA, the CDR3 is TGCAGCGTTGAAGTGGGTTACTCCTACGAGCAGTACTTC. Amino acids: CSVEVGYSYEQYF. The J gene is TRBJ2-7, the V gene TRBV29-1; D gene unclear. Germline V gives CDR1 SQVTM, CDR2 ANQGSEA. CDR3 length equals 13 residues. Trimming left V 1 base short and J 0 bases short, with 7 bases between.

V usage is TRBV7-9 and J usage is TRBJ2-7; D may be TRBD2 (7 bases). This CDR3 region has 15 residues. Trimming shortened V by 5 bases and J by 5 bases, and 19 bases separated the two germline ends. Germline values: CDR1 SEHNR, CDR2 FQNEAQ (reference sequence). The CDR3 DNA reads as TGTGCCAGCAGCCAAGGGGGGGGCGGGAGCAACGAGCAGTACTTC. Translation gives CASSQGGGGSNEQYF.

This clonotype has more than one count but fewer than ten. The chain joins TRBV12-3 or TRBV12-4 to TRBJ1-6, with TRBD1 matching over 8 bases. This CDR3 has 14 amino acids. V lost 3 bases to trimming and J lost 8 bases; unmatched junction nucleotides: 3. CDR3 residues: CASSFQGADSPLHF. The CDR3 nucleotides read TGTGCCAGCAGTTTTCAGGGGGCGGATTCACCCCTCCACTTT.

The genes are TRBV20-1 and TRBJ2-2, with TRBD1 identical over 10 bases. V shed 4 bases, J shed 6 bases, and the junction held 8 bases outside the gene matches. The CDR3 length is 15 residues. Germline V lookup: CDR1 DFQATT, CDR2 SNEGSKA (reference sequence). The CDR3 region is CSATLRDRGSGELFF. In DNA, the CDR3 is TGCAGTGCTACCCTCCGGGACAGGGGATCCGGGGAGCTGTTTTTT.

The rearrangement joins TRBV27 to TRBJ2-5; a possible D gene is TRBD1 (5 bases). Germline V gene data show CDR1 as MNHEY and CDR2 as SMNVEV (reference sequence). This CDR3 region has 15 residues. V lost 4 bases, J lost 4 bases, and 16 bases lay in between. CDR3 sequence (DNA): TGTGCCAGCAGTTCCGCCCAGGGCCGAAGAGAGACCCAGTACTTC. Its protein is CASSSAQGRRETQYF.

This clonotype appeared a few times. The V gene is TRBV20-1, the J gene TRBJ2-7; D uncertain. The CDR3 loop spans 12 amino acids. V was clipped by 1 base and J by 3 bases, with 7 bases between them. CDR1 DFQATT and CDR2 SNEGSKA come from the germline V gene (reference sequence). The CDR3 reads CSARGGHYEQYF. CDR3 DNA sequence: TGCAGTGCTAGAGGTGGGCACTACGAGCAGTACTTC.

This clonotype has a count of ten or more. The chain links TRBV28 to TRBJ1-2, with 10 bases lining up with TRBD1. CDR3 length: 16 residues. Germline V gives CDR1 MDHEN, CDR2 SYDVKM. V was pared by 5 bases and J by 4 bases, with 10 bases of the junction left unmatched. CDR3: CASSPLGDRGSYGYTF. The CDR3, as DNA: TGTGCCAGCAGTCCTCTGGGGGACAGGGGAAGCTATGGCTACACCTTC.

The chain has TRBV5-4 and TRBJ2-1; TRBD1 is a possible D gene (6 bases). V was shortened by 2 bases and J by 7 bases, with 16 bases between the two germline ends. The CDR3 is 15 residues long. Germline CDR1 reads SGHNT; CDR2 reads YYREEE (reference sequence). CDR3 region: CASSFGMGAVNEQFF. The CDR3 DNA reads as TGTGCCAGCAGCTTTGGAATGGGGGCGGTGAATGAGCAGTTCTTC.

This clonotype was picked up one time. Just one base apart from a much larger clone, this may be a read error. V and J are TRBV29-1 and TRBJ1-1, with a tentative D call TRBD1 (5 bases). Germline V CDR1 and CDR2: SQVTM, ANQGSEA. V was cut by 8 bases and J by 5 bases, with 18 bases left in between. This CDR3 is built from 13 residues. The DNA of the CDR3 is TGCAGCTTTGGGGTAGCGGGGGGGACTGAAGCTTTCTTT. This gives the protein CSFGVAGGTEAFF.

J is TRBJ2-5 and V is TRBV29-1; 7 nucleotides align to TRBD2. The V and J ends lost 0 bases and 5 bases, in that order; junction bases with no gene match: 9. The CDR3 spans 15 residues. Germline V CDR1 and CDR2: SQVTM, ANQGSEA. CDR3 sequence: CSVEDEAAGRETQYF. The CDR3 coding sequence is TGCAGCGTTGAAGATGAAGCAGCGGGACGGGAGACCCAGTACTTC.

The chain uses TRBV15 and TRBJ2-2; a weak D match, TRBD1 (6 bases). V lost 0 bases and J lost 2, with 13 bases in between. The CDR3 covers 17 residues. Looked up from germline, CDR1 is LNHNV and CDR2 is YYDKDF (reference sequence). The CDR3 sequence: CATSRDYPRGNTGELFF. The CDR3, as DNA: TGTGCCACCAGCAGAGATTACCCCAGGGGAAACACCGGGGAGCTGTTTTTT.